These 4 T cell receptor beta chains originate from one sample sequenced in a study of siplizumab effects on memory and regulatory T cells. Libraries were prepared by immunoSEQ multiplex PCR; TCRdb keeps only in-frame clonotypes and omits some of them. The repertoire holds 100,000 or so clones, with roughly 94% as singletons. Sequencing was performed on non-Treg CD4+ T cells sorted from blood. Receptor source: a human donor in good health.

The rearrangement joins TRBV28 to TRBJ1-1, with 7 bases lining up with TRBD1. Losses at the gene ends were 6 bases for V and 4 bases for J; bases not matched to a gene: 5. This CDR3 contains 13 residues. Germline CDR1 MDHEN, CDR2 SYDVKM. The CDR3 sequence: CASRRQGGTEAFF. Written as DNA, the CDR3 is TGTGCCAGCAGAAGACAGGGAGGCACTGAAGCTTTCTTT.

The CDR3 coding sequence is TGTGCCAGCAGCTTAGCAGGGCTGGCAGATACGCAGTATTTT. Encoded protein: CASSLAGLADTQYF. The chain carries TRBV7-9 and TRBJ2-3; no definite D call. The V end lost 0 bases, the J end lost 4 bases, and 8 bases lay between the germline ends. The CDR3 has 14 residues. CDR1 and CDR2 (germline): SEHNR, FQNEAQ (reference sequence).

The chain has TRBV29-1 and TRBJ2-7, with D possibly being TRBD1 or TRBD2 (5 bases each). V was shortened by 7 bases and J by 4 bases, with 20 bases between the two germline ends. This CDR3 has 14 residues. Germline V lookup: CDR1 SQVTM, CDR2 ANQGSEA. The CDR3 protein is CSARRGTLDYEQYF. CDR3 sequence (DNA): TGCAGCGCGAGGAGAGGGACGTTAGATTACGAGCAGTACTTC.

This chain uses TRBV9 with TRBJ2-2; the D gene is possibly TRBD2 (5 bases). Looked up from germline, CDR1 is SGDLS and CDR2 is YYNGEE. The CDR3 spans 13 residues. Trimming removed 3 bases from V and 9 bases from J, with 12 bases in between. The CDR3 sequence is CASSERPGRELFF. CDR3 nucleotides: TGTGCCAGCAGCGAAAGACCGGGGAGGGAGCTGTTTTTT.